This T cell receptor (beta chain) was observed in a study of CD4 T cells in relation to SARS-CoV-2 and coronaviruses. The CDR3 totals 15 residues. After removal of 1 base from V and 14 bases from J, the junction contained 11 bases not matched to a gene. Germline V lookup: CDR1 SEHNR, CDR2 FQNEAQ (reference sequence). Overall study findings and caveats: Crossreactive clones expanded significantly less to SARS-CoV-2 than monoreactive clones.

Sequencing was performed with immunoSEQ multiplex PCR; in TCRdb, only in-frame clones are kept and a portion is missing. The table includes about 30,000 clones, about four fifths detected once. Of note for this clone: Its antigen is currently unknown.

The chain carries TRBV7-9 and TRBJ2-1, with TRBD2 matching over 10 bases. The receptor's source is an adult with COVID-19. Sequenced material: memory CD4+ T cells from PBMCs, cultured in vitro. The CDR3 DNA sequence: TGTGCCAGCAGCTTAGTCAAAAGCGGGAGGGCCGAGAAGTTCTTC. This translates into CASSLVKSGRAEKFF. Full variable domain (outside the CDR3, taken from reference TRBV7-9 and TRBJ2-1): DTGVSQNPRHKITKRGQNVTFRCDPISEHNRLYWYRQTLGQGPEFLTYFQNEAQLEKSRLLSDRFSAERPKGSFSTLEIQRTEQGDSAMYLCASSLVKSGRAEKFFGPGTRLTVL.